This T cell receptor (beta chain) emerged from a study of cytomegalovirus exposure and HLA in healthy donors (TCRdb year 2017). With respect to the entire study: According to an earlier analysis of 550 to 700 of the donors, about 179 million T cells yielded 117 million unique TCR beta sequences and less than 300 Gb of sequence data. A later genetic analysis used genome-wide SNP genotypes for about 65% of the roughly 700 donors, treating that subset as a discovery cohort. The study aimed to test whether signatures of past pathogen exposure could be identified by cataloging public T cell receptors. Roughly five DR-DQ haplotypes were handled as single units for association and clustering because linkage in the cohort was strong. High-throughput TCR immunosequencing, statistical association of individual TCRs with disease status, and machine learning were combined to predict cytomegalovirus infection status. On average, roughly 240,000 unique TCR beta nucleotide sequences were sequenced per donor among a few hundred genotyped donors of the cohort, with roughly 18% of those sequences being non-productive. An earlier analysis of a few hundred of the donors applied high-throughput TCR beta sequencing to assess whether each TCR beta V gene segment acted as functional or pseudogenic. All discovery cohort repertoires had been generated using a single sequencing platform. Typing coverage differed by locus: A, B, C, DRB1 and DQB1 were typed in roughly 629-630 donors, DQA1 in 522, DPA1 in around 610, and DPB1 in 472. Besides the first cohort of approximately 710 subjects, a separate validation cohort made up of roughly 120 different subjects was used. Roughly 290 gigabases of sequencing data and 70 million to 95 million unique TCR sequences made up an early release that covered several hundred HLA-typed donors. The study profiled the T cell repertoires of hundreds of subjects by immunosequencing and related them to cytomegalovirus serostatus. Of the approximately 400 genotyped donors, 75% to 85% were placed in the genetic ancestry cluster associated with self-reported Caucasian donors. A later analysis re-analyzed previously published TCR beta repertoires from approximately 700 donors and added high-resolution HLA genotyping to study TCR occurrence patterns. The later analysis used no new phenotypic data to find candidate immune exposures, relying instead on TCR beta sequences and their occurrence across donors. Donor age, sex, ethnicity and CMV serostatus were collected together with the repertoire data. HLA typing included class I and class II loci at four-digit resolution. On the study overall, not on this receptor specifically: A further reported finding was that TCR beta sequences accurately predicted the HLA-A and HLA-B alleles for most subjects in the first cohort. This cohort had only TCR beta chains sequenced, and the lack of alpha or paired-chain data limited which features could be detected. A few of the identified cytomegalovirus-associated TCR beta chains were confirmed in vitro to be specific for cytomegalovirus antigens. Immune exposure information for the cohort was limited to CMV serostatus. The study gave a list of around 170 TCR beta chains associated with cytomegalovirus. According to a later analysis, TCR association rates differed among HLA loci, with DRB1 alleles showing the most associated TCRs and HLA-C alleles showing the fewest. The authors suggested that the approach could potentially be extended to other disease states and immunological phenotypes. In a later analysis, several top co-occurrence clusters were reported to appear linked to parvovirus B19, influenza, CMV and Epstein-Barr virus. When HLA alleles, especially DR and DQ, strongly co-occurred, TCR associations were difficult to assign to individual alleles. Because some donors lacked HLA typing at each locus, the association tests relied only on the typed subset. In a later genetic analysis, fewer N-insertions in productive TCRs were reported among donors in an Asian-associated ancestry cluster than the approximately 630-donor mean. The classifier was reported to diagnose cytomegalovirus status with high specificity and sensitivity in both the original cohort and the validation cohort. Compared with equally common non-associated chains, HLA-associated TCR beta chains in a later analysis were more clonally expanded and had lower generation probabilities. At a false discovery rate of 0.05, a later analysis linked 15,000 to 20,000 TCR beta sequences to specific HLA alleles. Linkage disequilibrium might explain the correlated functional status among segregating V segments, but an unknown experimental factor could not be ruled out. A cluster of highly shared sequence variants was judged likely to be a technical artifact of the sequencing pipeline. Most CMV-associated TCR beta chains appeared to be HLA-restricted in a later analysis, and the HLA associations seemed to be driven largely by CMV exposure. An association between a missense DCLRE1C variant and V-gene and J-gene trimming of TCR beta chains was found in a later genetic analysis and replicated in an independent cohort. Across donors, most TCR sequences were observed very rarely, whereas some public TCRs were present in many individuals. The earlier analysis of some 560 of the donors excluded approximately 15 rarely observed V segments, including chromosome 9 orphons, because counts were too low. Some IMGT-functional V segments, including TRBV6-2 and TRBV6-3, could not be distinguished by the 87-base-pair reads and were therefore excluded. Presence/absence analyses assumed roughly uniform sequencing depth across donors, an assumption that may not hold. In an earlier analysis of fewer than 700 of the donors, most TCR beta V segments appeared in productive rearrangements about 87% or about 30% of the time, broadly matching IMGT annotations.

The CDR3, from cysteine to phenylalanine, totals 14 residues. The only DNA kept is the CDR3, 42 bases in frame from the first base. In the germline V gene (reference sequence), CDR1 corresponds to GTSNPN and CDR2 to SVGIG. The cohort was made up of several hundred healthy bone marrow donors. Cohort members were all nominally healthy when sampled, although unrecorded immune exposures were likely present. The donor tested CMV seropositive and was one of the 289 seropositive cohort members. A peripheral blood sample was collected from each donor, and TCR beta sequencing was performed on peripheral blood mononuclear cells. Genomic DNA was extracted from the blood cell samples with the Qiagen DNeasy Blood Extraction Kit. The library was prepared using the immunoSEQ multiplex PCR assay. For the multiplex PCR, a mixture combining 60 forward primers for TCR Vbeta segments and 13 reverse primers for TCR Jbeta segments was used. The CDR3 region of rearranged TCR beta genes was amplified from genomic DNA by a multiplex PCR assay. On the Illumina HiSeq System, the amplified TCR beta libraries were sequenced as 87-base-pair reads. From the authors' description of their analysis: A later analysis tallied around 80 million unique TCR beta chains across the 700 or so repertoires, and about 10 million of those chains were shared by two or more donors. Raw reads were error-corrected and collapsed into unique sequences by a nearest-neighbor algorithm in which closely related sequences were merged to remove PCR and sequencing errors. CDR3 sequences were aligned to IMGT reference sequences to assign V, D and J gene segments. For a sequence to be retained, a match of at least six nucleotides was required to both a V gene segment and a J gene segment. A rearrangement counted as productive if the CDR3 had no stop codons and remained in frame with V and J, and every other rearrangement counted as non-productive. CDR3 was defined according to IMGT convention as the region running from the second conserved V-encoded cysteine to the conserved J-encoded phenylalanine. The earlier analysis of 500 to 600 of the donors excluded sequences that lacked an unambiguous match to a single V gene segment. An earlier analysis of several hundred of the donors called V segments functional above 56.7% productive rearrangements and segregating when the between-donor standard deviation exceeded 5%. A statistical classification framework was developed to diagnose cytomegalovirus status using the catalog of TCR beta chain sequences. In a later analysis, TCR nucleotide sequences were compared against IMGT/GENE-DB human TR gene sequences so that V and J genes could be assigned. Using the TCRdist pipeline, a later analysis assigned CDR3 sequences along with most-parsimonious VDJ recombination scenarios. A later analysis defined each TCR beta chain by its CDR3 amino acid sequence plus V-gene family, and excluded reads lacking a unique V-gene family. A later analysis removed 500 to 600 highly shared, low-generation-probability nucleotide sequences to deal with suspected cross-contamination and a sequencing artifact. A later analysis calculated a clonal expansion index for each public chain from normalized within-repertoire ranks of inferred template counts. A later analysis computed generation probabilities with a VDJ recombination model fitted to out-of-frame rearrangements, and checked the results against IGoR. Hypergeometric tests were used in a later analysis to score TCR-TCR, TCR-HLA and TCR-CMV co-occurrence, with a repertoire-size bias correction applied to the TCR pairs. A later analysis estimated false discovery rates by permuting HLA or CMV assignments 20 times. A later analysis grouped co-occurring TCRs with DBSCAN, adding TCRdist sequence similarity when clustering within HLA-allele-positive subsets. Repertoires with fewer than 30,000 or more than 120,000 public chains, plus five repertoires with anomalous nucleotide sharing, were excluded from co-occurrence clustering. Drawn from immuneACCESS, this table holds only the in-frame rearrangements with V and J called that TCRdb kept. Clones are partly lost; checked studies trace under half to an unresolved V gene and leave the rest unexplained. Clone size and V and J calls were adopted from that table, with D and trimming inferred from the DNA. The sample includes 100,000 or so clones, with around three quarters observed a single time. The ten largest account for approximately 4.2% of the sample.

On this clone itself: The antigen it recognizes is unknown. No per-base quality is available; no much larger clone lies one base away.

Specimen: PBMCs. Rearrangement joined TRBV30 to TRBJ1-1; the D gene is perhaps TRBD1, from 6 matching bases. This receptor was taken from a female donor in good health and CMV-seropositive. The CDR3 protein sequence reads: CASIVGGVNTEAFF. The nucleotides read TGTGCTTCCATTGTAGGGGGTGTGAACACTGAAGCTTTCTTT.